These 7 T cell receptor beta chains were all obtained from the same sample, sequenced in a study of cytomegalovirus exposure and HLA in healthy donors (dated 2017 in TCRdb). Library preparation used the immunoSEQ multiplex PCR assay. A mixture of 60 forward primers for TCR Vbeta segments and 13 reverse primers for TCR Jbeta segments was used in the multiplex PCR. TCRdb stores this immuneACCESS table with in-frame sequences only. Part of the clones is absent; in the studies checked, under half of the shortfall reflects unresolved V genes, and no reason is known for the rest. The sample table holds around 150,000 clones. Less than 3.5% of the sample is held by the ten biggest clonotypes. The sample taken for sequencing was PBMCs. All receptors derive from a man aged 40-55 years in good health and CMV-seronegative.

The chain joins TRBV5-1 to TRBJ2-1, with TRBD2 as a possible D gene (6 bases). V was cut by 4 bases and J by 0 bases, with 14 bases left in between. The CDR3 consists of 16 residues. Looked up from germline, CDR1 is SGHRS and CDR2 is YFSETQ. For the CDR3, the DNA is TGCGCCAGCAGCCTTAGCGGAACGAGCTCCTACAATGAGCAGTTCTTC. Its protein is CASSLSGTSSYNEQFF.

The chain carries TRBV7-3 and TRBJ2-7; a weak D match, TRBD1 (8 bases). CDR1 and CDR2 (germline): SGHTA, FQGTGA. The V end was cut by 0 bases, the J end by 3 bases, with 24 bases between. CDR3 size: 19 residues. The CDR3 DNA is TGTGCCAGCAGCTTAACTTTTCCCCCCCTACAGGGGGGGAACTACGAGCAGTACTTC. Protein sequence: CASSLTFPPLQGGNYEQYF.

The gene calls are TRBV7-9 and TRBJ2-7, with a possible D match to TRBD2 (5 bases). Germline CDR1 reads SEHNR; CDR2 reads FQNEAQ (reference sequence). This CDR3 contains 12 residues. V dropped 8 bases and J dropped 3 bases, with 11 bases sitting between them. The CDR3 loop reads CASSEGYYEQYF. CDR3 nucleotide sequence: TGTGCCAGCTCTGAGGGTTACTACGAGCAGTACTTC.

CDR3 nucleotides: TGTGCCAGCAGCGTAGGCAGGGGCTCTGAAGCTTTCTTT. This encodes CASSVGRGSEAFF. This chain joins TRBV9 and TRBJ1-1; tentative D call: TRBD1 (6 bases). Germline CDR1 SGDLS, CDR2 YYNGEE. The length of the CDR3 is 13 residues. The V gene lost 0 bases and the J gene lost 6 bases, with 9 bases spanning the gap. Supplemented by reference TRBV9 and TRBJ1-1, the full variable domain reads DSGVTQTPKHLITATGQRVTLRCSPRSGDLSVYWYQQSLDQGLQFLIQYYNGEERAKGNILERFSAQQFPDLHSELNLSSLELGDSALYFCASSVGRGSEAFFGQGTRLTVV.

The chain uses TRBV25-1 and TRBJ1-2; 7 bases agree with TRBD1. This CDR3 region has 14 residues. J was trimmed by 6 bases and V by 3 bases; bases with no gene match: 7. Germline values: CDR1 MGHDK, CDR2 SYGVNS. The CDR3 sequence: CASSETGFSHGYTF. CDR3 nucleotides: TGTGCCAGCAGTGAGACAGGGTTTAGCCATGGCTACACCTTC.

The chain joins TRBV19 to TRBJ2-3; 7 positions agree with TRBD2. There are 14 residues in the CDR3. Trimming removed 5 bases from V and 2 bases from J; junction bases left unmatched: 4. Germline V gene lookup returns CDR1 LNHDA and CDR2 SQIVND (reference sequence). CDR3 loop: CASSGLDDTDTQYF. CDR3 coding DNA: TGTGCCAGTAGTGGACTAGATGACACAGATACGCAGTATTTT.

This chain connects TRBV7-3 to TRBJ2-2; 9 bases agree with TRBD2. Trimming took 6 bases from V and 2 from J; bases not matched to a gene: 4. From germline, CDR1 is SGHTA and CDR2 FQGTGA. This CDR3 is 15 amino acids long. Here the CDR3 DNA reads TGTGCCAGCAGACTGACTAGCGGTAACACCGGGGAGCTGTTTTTT. Translating it yields CASRLTSGNTGELFF.